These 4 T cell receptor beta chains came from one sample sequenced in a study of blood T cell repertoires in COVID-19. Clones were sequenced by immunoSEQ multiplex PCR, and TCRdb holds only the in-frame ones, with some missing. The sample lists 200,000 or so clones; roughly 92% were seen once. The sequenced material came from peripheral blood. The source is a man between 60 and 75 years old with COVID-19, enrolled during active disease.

The CDR3 loop is CASGLVQGAAGELFF. DNA of the CDR3: TGTGCTAGTGGTTTAGTACAGGGGGCTGCCGGGGAGCTGTTTTTT. The chain recombines TRBV12-5 with TRBJ2-2; TRBD1 matches at 9 bases. Germline V gene data show CDR1 as LGHNT and CDR2 as FRNRAP. The CDR3 spans 15 residues. V dropped 3 bases and J dropped 6; count of bases not matched to a gene: 5.

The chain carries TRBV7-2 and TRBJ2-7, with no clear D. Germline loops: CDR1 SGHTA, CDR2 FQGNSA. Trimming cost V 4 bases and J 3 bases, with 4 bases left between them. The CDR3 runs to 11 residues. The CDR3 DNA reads TGTGCCAGCAGCTCCCTCTACGAGCAGTACTTC. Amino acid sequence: CASSSLYEQYF.

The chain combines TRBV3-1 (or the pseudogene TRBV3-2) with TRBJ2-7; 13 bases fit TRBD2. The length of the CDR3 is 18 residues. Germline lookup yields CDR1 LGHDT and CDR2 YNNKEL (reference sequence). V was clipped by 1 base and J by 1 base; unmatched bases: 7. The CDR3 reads CASSQVPPGLAGSYEQYF. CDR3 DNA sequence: TGTGCCAGCAGCCAAGTCCCCCCGGGACTAGCGGGATCCTACGAGCAGTACTTC.

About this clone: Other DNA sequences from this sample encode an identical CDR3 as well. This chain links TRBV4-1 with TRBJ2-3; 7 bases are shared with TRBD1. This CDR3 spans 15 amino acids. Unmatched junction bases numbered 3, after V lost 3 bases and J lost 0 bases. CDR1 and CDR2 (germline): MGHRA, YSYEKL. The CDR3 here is CASSHSGQSTDTQYF. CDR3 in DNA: TGCGCCAGCAGCCATTCGGGACAGAGCACAGATACGCAGTATTTT.